This is a list of T cell receptor beta chains from one sample in a study of blood T cells in healthy people across ages. MiXCR, run by TCRdb on the 5' RACE reads, gives a single entry per CDR3 protein. There are about 1.4 million distinct CDR3 sequences in the sample; 55% to 75% occur only once, and about 6.3% lies in the top ten. The sequenced sample was blood. Receptors originate from a young man in good health. Both conserved end residues are part of each CDR3. Fields, in order: clone size, J gene, V gene, D gene, CDR3 protein, CDR3 DNA. A D gene is named only where the DNA matches it firmly. The listing skips clone size in some rows; elsewhere it reads once, few, many or a size class.

NA	TRBJ2-3	TRBV4-1	NA	CASSQVGMNTQYF	TGCGCCAGCAGCCAAGTAGGTATGAATACGCAGTATTTT
NA	TRBJ2-7	TRBV28	TRBD1	CASSLDRVGVKSYEQYF	TGTGCCAGCAGTTTAGACAGGGTGGGGGTTAAATCCTACGAGCAGTACTTC
NA	TRBJ2-3	TRBV4-1	NA	CASSQGLRITDTQYF	TGCGCCAGCAGCCAAGGTCTCAGAATAACAGATACGCAGTATTTT
NA	TRBJ2-3	TRBV15	NA	CATSRGTQSTDTQYF	TGTGCCACCAGCAGAGGAACTCAATCCACAGATACGCAGTATTTT
NA	TRBJ2-2	TRBV29-1	NA	CSVERQGTAGELFF	TGCAGCGTTGAACGCCAGGGGACCGCCGGGGAGCTGTTTTTT
NA	TRBJ2-7	TRBV20-1	TRBD2	CSASRGGRTYEQYF	TGCAGTGCTAGTAGGGGCGGGAGGACCTACGAGCAGTACTTC
NA	TRBJ2-1	TRBV20-1	TRBD1	CSAAPVTGLSNEQFF	TGCAGTGCTGCCCCCGTGACAGGGTTATCCAATGAGCAGTTCTTC
NA	TRBJ2-1	TRBV5-1	TRBD2	CASSLALTSGASYNEQFF	TGCGCCAGCAGCTTGGCCCTAACTAGCGGGGCCTCCTACAATGAGCAGTTCTTC
NA	TRBJ1-5	TRBV6-5	NA	CASSYKGDQPQHF	TGTGCCAGCAGTTACAAGGGGGATCAGCCCCAGCATTTT
few	TRBJ2-3	TRBV4-2	NA	CASRLLRTDTQYF	TGTGCCAGCAGACTCCTCCGCACAGATACGCAGTATTTT
NA	TRBJ2-4	TRBV20-1	TRBD1	CSQTDRVTKNIQYF	TGCAGTCAGACGGACAGGGTAACCAAAAACATTCAGTACTTC
NA	TRBJ2-3	TRBV6-2/TRBV6-3	TRBD2	CASSYSSKGRGSTDTQYF	TGTGCCAGCAGTTACTCGAGTAAAGGGCGGGGGAGCACAGATACGCAGTATTTT
few	TRBJ2-5	TRBV10-3	NA	CAISDLGAGGTQYF	TGTGCCATCAGTGATTTGGGGGCTGGGGGGACCCAGTACTTC
NA	TRBJ2-3	TRBV5-4	TRBD2	CASSSVPIRLASSTDTQYF	TGTGCCAGCAGCTCCGTTCCTATTCGACTAGCATCCAGCACAGATACGCAGTATTTT
NA	TRBJ2-1	TRBV4-1	NA	CASSPTGGFYNEQFF	TGCGCCAGCAGCCCAACGGGGGGCTTCTACAATGAGCAGTTCTTC
NA	TRBJ1-1	TRBV11-2	NA	CASSGSVNTEAFF	TGTGCCAGCAGCGGCTCAGTGAACACTGAAGCTTTCTTT
NA	TRBJ2-7	TRBV10-3	NA	CAISGDWGDKTSYEQYF	TGTGCCATCAGTGGGGATTGGGGGGACAAGACCTCCTACGAGCAGTACTTC
NA	TRBJ2-2	TRBV7-8	TRBD1	CASSAGTGPTGELFF	TGTGCCAGCAGCGCCGGGACAGGACCCACCGGGGAGCTGTTTTTT
NA	TRBJ2-7	TRBV15	NA	CATRSFTNEQYF	TGTGCCACCAGGTCCTTTACGAATGAGCAGTACTTC
once	TRBJ2-3	TRBV20-1	TRBD2	CSARDGLARWGETQYF	TGCAGTGCTAGAGATGGACTAGCGAGGTGGGGAGAGACGCAGTATTTT
NA	TRBJ2-4	TRBV5-8	TRBD1	CASRDRGTDEQYF	TGTGCCAGCAGGGACAGGGGGACGGATGAGCAGTACTTC
NA	TRBJ1-1	TRBV3-1	NA	CASSHDGGLLPLKTFEAFF	TGTGCCAGCAGCCACGATGGGGGCTTGCTCCCACTAAAAACGTTTGAAGCTTTCTTT
NA	TRBJ1-5	TRBV2	NA	CASRDQGPQHF	TGTGCCAGCAGGGACCAGGGACCCCAGCATTTT
once	TRBJ2-7	TRBV28	TRBD2	CASRVTSGKQYF	TGTGCCAGCAGGGTAACTAGCGGTAAGCAGTACTTC
NA	TRBJ2-7	TRBV12-3/TRBV12-4	NA	CASSKTAYEQYF	TGTGCCAGCAGCAAGACAGCCTACGAGCAGTACTTC
NA	TRBJ2-5	TRBV4-1	NA	CASSQAPTVYKETQYF	TGCGCCAGTAGCCAAGCCCCGACTGTGTACAAAGAGACCCAGTACTTC
NA	TRBJ2-6	TRBV7-6	NA	CASSFISVGANVLTF	TGTGCCAGCAGCTTCATTAGCGTTGGGGCCAACGTCCTGACTTTC
NA	TRBJ2-7	TRBV27	TRBD2	CASKSGGGPISTPYF	TGTGCCAGCAAGTCTGGCGGGGGGCCTATTTCTACACCGTACTTC
NA	TRBJ2-1	TRBV10-3	TRBD2	CAISPTQRGYNEQFF	TGTGCCATCAGCCCGACGCAGCGGGGGTACAATGAGCAGTTCTTC
NA	TRBJ2-7	TRBV10-1	TRBD2	CASSVSGNDEQYF	TGCGCCAGCAGTGTTAGCGGGAACGACGAGCAGTACTTC
once	TRBJ2-1	TRBV20-1	TRBD2	CSARGERDSHNGQFF	TGCAGTGCTAGGGGAGAGCGGGACTCACACAATGGGCAGTTCTTC
NA	TRBJ2-1	TRBV20-1	TRBD2	CSAQTPAGGNNEQFF	TGCAGTGCCCAAACCCCAGCGGGGGGTAACAATGAGCAGTTCTTC
few	TRBJ2-1	TRBV7-8	NA	CASSLPGVSEFGANNEQFF	TGTGCCAGCAGCTTACCCGGGGTGTCAGAATTTGGGGCTAACAATGAGCAGTTCTTC
NA	TRBJ1-6	TRBV11-2	TRBD1	CASSAGQFNSPLHF	TGTGCCAGCAGCGCGGGACAGTTTAATTCACCCCTCCACTTT
NA	TRBJ1-2	TRBV5-1	TRBD1	CASTFSTGLYGYTF	TGCGCCAGCACCTTCTCGACAGGGCTCTATGGCTACACCTTC
NA	TRBJ2-7	TRBV5-5	NA	CASSFETGTYEQYF	TGTGCCAGCAGCTTTGAGACAGGAACCTACGAGCAGTACTTC
NA	TRBJ2-3	TRBV10-3	TRBD2	CATRGLATSTDTQYF	TGTGCCACCCGAGGACTAGCGACTAGCACAGATACGCAGTATTTT
NA	TRBJ1-2	TRBV20-1	NA	CSAREAREGGGYTF	TGCAGTGCTAGAGAGGCCAGGGAAGGAGGTGGCTACACCTTC
NA	TRBJ1-2	TRBV4-2	NA	CASSQDYRRGPSHGYTF	TGTGCCAGCAGCCAAGATTACCGTCGGGGCCCTTCGCATGGCTACACCTTC
few	TRBJ1-4	TRBV12-3/TRBV12-4	NA	CASSLSSGTEKLFF	TGTGCCAGCAGTTTAAGTAGTGGGACTGAAAAACTGTTTTTT
once	TRBJ2-3	TRBV3-1	NA	CASSQHPSGDTQYF	TGTGCCAGCAGCCAACATCCCTCAGGAGATACGCAGTATTTT